Listed below are T cell receptor beta chains from one sample, sequenced in a study of radiation and T cells in renal cell carcinoma. Sequencing used immunoSEQ multiplex PCR; TCRdb keeps in-frame clones, though not all of them. The repertoire consists of 150,000 or so clones, with roughly nine tenths occurring once and the leading ten covering 11%. The sequencing here drew on blood, taken from a patient whose treatment included radiotherapy and nephrectomy. The receptors were sampled from a woman between 50 and 59 years old with renal cell carcinoma. Each CDR3 is given with its conserved first and last residue. A D gene is named only where the DNA matches it firmly. The size entry is marked missing in some rows and otherwise reads once, few, many or a size class.

>TRBV15|-|TRBJ2-5|TRBD2
TGTGCCACCAGCCCCCGAGGGACTAGCGGGGGTTGGGCTATAGAGACCCAGTACTTC
CATSPRGTSGGWAIETQYF
>TRBV19|-|TRBJ1-1|-
TGTGCCAGTACCCCGTACCCGGGCCCTGAAGCTTTCTTT
CASTPYPGPEAFF
>TRBV2|-|TRBJ1-2|-
TGTGCCAGCAGTGAAGCCCGGAACTATGGCTACACCTTC
CASSEARNYGYTF
>TRBV7-9|-|TRBJ2-5|TRBD2
TGTGCCAGCAGATCCGGGAGGGAGACCCAGTACTTC
CASRSGRETQYF
>TRBV7-8|-|TRBJ1-1|-
TGTGCCAGCAGCTTAAGGGGTGCCACTGAAGCTTTCTTT
CASSLRGATEAFF
>TRBV14|-|TRBJ2-1|-
TGTGCCAGCAGCCAAGATTACGGCAGGAGTTCCTACAATGAGCAGTTCTTC
CASSQDYGRSSYNEQFF
>TRBV4-1|-|TRBJ1-1|-
TGCGCCAGCAGCCAAGCAGGTAGGGTTGAAGCTTTCTTT
CASSQAGRVEAFF
>TRBV7-2|once|TRBJ2-5|TRBD1
TGTGCCAGCGGGCAGGGGGTCCTGGGGGAGACCCAGTACTTC
CASGQGVLGETQYF
>TRBV4-3|-|TRBJ2-4|-
TGCGCCAGCAGCCAAGATCTACAGGCGATAGCCAAAAACATTCAGTACTTC
CASSQDLQAIAKNIQYF
>TRBV29-1|once|TRBJ1-2|TRBD1
TGCAGCGTCACGGACAGGGGCCCTGGCTACACCTTC
CSVTDRGPGYTF